This TCR beta chain was captured by sequencing in a study of PD-1 blockade in classical Hodgkin lymphoma. With regard to this clone: Its cognate antigen is unknown.

General study results and limits: By C4D1 there was a significant rise in CD4+ TCR diversity but not in CD8+ TCR diversity. The study reported lower baseline TCR diversity in newly diagnosed patients than in healthy donors.

Time point noted: cycle 4 day 1 (C4D1), after 6 weeks of nivolumab. Relapses following autologous stem cell transplantation were seen in all patients, with brentuximab vedotin exposure varying. It was by magnetic negative selection that CD8+ T cells were isolated from thawed PBMCs. The assay was immunoSEQ multiplex PCR, and TCRdb's table has in-frame clones only and misses some. The data contain some 8,000 clones, about 77% of them seen just once; the ten biggest clones take up approximately 30%. Sequenced here: CD8+ T cells from blood, sampled before the fourth cycle of nivolumab. The clonotype originates from a human donor with classical Hodgkin lymphoma.

CDR3 residues: CASSTIRGDEKLFF. Here the CDR3 DNA reads TGTGCCAGCAGCACGATACGCGGGGATGAAAAACTGTTTTTT. The chain couples TRBV5-4 to TRBJ1-4; D not certain. Per the germline V gene, CDR1 is SGHNT and CDR2 is YYREEE (reference sequence). V was cut by 4 bases and J by 6 bases, with 13 bases left in between. CDR3 size: 14 residues.